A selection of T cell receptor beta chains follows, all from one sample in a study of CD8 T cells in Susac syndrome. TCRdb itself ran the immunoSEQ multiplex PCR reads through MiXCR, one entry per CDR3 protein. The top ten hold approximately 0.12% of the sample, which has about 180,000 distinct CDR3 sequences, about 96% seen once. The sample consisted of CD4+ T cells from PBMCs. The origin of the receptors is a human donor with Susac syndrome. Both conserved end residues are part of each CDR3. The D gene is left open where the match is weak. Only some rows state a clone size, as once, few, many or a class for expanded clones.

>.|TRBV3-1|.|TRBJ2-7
TGTGCCAGCAGCAAGGGACCAACCCTGCGTTCCTACGAGCAGTACTTC
CASSKGPTLRSYEQYF
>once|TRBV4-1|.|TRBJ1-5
TGCGCCAGCAGCCAAGATCTCCGGTCCGCAGGGCCCCAGCATTTT
CASSQDLRSAGPQHF
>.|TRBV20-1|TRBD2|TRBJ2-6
TGCAGTGGGGTACGCAGGGAGGGCTCTGGGGCCAACGTCCTGACTTTC
CSGVRREGSGANVLTF
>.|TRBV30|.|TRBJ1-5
TGTGCCTGGAGTGGGAGTGGGAATCAGCCCCAGCATTTT
CAWSGSGNQPQHF
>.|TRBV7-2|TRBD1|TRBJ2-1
TGTGCCAGCAGTCGAGGGACAGGCGGTGAGCAGTTCTTC
CASSRGTGGEQFF
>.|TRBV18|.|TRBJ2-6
TGTGCCAGCTCACCACTTTGGGCCCCGGGTGCTGGGGCCAACGTCCTGACTTTC
CASSPLWAPGAGANVLTF
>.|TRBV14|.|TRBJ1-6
TGTGCCAGCAGCCCTAGACAGGATTCACCCCTCCACTTT
CASSPRQDSPLHF
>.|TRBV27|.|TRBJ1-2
TGTGCCAGCAGTCTACGGAGGCTTAGCTATGGCTACACCTTC
CASSLRRLSYGYTF
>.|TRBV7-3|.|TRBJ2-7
TGTGCCAGCCTTTGGACCGAGAGCGACGAGCAGTACTTC
CASLWTESDEQYF
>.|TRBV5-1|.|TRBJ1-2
TGCGCCAGCAGCTTGGATAGTGCGGGACTCTATGGCTACACCTTC
CASSLDSAGLYGYTF
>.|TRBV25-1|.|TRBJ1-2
TGTGCCAGCAGTGAGGGGTTGGGCGGCTACACCTTC
CASSEGLGGYTF
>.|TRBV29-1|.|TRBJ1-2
TGCAGCGTTGAGTCCCCGACAGGTGACTATGGCTACACCTTC
CSVESPTGDYGYTF
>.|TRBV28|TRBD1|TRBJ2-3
TGTGCCAGCGGACAGGGCCCCACAGATACGCAGTATTTT
CASGQGPTDTQYF
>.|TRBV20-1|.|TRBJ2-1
TGCAGTGCTAGGAGAAACAATGAGCAGTTCTTC
CSARRNNEQFF
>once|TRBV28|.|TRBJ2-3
TGTGCCAGCAGTTTTTCCTTCACAGATACGCAGTATTTT
CASSFSFTDTQYF
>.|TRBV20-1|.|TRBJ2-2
TGCAGTGCTAGGGGCGGGTTAGGGGGCACCGGGGAGCTGTTTTTT
CSARGGLGGTGELFF
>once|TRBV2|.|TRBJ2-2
TGTGCCAGCAGTTCTCATGCTAGCGCCACCGGGGAGCTGTTTTTT
CASSSHASATGELFF
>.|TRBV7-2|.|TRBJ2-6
TGTGCCAGCAGCTCGGACGGGACCGGGGCCAACGTCCTGACTTTC
CASSSDGTGANVLTF
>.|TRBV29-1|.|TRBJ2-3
TGCAGCGTTGAGGTAGCAGATACGCAGTATTTT
CSVEVADTQYF
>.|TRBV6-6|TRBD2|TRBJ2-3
TGTGCCAGCAGTCGGACGACTAGCGGGGGGGATACGCAGTATTTT
CASSRTTSGGDTQYF
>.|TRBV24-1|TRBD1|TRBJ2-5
TGTGCCACCAGTGAACAGGGGGTATTCAAGACCCAGTACTTC
CATSEQGVFKTQYF
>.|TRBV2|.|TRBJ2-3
TGTGCCAGCAGTGATAGGACGGGTTCCACAGATACGCAGTATTTT
CASSDRTGSTDTQYF
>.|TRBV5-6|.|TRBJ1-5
TGTGCCAGCAGCTTGTGGTCCTGGGGCCAGCCCCAGCATTTT
CASSLWSWGQPQHF
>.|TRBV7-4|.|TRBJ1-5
TGTGCCAGCAGCTTCCGGCCGGCTAATCAGCCCCAGCATTTT
CASSFRPANQPQHF
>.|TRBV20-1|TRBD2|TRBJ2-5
TGCAGTTCTCTATCGACTAGCGGGGGCCGGGGACAGTACTTC
CSSLSTSGGRGQYF
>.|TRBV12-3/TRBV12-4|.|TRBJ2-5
TGTGCCAGCACCCTAGGGGGTCGAGAGACCCAGTACTTC
CASTLGGRETQYF